These 20 T cell receptor beta chains came from one sample sequenced in a study of Graves' ophthalmopathy and Graves' hyperthyroidism. From RNA, the CDR3 regions of TCR beta chains were amplified and sequenced. First-round RT-PCR used HTBI primers; second-round multiplex PCR followed. In TCRdb, the multiplex PCR reads were re-called with MiXCR into one record per CDR3 protein. This sample yields around 660,000 distinct CDR3 sequences, of which 35% to 45% are seen a single time; more than 3% belongs to the top ten. Sequences were obtained from peripheral blood. The receptors shown here come from an adult man with Graves' ophthalmopathy.

The chain joins TRBV11-3 to TRBJ2-7; D remains unclear. Trimming left V 2 bases short and J 6 bases short, with 14 bases between. This CDR3 spans 14 amino acids. Germline loops: CDR1 SGHNT, CDR2 YENEEA. Written as DNA, the CDR3 is TGTGCCAGCAGCTTACAAGTGGGGTCGCTCGAGCAGTACTTC. It translates to CASSLQVGSLEQYF.

This clonotype was picked up one time. A read error is possible here, since a much larger clone lies one base away. The chain recombines TRBV10-3 with TRBJ1-2, with no clear D. There are 15 residues in the CDR3. Germline V CDR1 and CDR2: ENHRY, SYGVKD. DNA for the CDR3: TGTGCCAGCAGTTACCCCAGGCTAATTAACTATGGCTACACCTTC. The encoded protein is CASSYPRLINYGYTF.

This clonotype was counted ten times or more. The gene calls are TRBV7-9 and TRBJ2-5, with TRBD1 as a possible D gene (6 bases). The germline gives CDR1 SEHNR, CDR2 FQNEAQ (reference sequence). The CDR3 is 14 residues long. Trimming cost V 3 bases and J 4 bases, with 12 bases left between them. CDR3 residues: CASSFSRGTETQYF. CDR3 nucleotide sequence: TGTGCCAGCAGCTTTAGTAGGGGGACAGAGACCCAGTACTTC.

This clonotype was observed a single time. It is unclear where the CDR3 begins or ends on the DNA, so no DNA is shown, and the CDR3 is as TCRdb lists it. The chain has TRBV9 and TRBJ2-2; TRBD2, the D gene given by the table, was not confirmed from the DNA. The CDR3 numbers 16 amino acids, ends counted. Germline CDR1 SGDLS, CDR2 YYNGEE. The CDR3 loop reads CASSRDGLAGTGSCFF.

This clonotype has only a few counts. The chain uses TRBV7-9 and TRBJ2-5, with 8 positions matching TRBD2. This CDR3 region has 16 residues. Germline CDR1 SEHNR, CDR2 FQNEAQ (reference sequence). Unmatched junction bases numbered 15, after V lost 9 bases and J lost 3 bases. This CDR3 is CASSIGLAGAKETQYF. CDR3 DNA: TGTGCCAGTAGTATAGGGCTAGCGGGCGCCAAAGAGACCCAGTACTTC. The complete variable domain, with remaining parts taken from reference TRBV7-9 and TRBJ2-5, reads DTGVSQNPRHKITKRGQNVTFRCDPISEHNRLYWYRQTLGQGPEFLTYFQNEAQLEKSRLLSDRFSAERPKGSFSTLEIQRTEQGDSAMYLCASSIGLAGAKETQYFGPGTRLLVL.

CDR3 bases: TGTGCCACCAGCAGAGACAGCGTAAACTATGGCTACACCTTC. It specifies CATSRDSVNYGYTF. The J gene is TRBJ1-2, the V gene TRBV15; D gene unclear. The CDR3 runs 14 residues. CDR1 and CDR2 from the germline V gene are LNHNV and YYDKDF (reference sequence). The V gene lost 0 bases and the J gene lost 2 bases, with 7 bases spanning the gap. The whole variable domain, remainder taken from reference TRBV15 and TRBJ1-2, is DAMVIQNPRYQVTQFGKPVTLSCSQTLNHNVMYWYQQKSSQAPKLLFHYYDKDFNNEADTPDNFQSRRPNTSFCFLDIRSPGLGDTAMYLCATSRDSVNYGYTFGSGTRLTVV.

This clonotype occurred many times. This chain connects TRBV7-2 to TRBJ1-1, with 7 bases matching TRBD1. V trimming: 4 bases; J trimming: 6 bases; junction bases outside the gene matches: 8. CDR3 length equals 14 residues. Germline V gene data show CDR1 as SGHTA and CDR2 as FQGNSA. DNA for the CDR3: TGTGCCAGCAGCTCAGGACAGGTTTCCTCTGAAGCTTTCTTT. This sequence encodes CASSSGQVSSEAFF.

Notes on this clonotype: One end of the junction fails to match germline, which may point to a read error. The chain uses TRBV7-3 and TRBJ1-4; tentative D call: TRBD1 (5 bases). Germline V gene data show CDR1 as SGHTA and CDR2 as FQGTGA. The CDR3 consists of 14 residues. CDR3 protein: CASSLQGRNEELFF. The CDR3 coding sequence is TGTGCCAGCAGCTTACAGGGACGGAATGAAGAACTGTTTTTT.

The count of this clonotype is one. The CDR3 sequence: CAWEQGAYEQYF. The CDR3 bases are TGTGCCTGGGAACAGGGGGCCTACGAGCAGTACTTC. The gene calls are TRBV30 and TRBJ2-7; 8 bases agree with TRBD1. J was trimmed by 2 bases and V by 5 bases; bases with no gene match: 2. The CDR3 is 12 amino acids. From germline, CDR1 is GTSNPN and CDR2 SVGIG (reference sequence).

The gene calls are TRBV7-8 and TRBJ2-6, with D possibly being TRBD1 (6 bases). Germline V gene sequence: CDR1 SGHVS, CDR2 FQNEAQ. This CDR3 is built from 10 residues. Trimming removed 5 bases from V and 18 bases from J, with 11 bases in between. The CDR3 DNA is TGTGCCAGCAGCCCACCGGACAGGACTTTC. Its translation: CASSPPDRTF.

This clonotype was seen ten or more times. The junction and the germline gene differ at one end; a read error may be behind it. V usage is TRBV7-9 and J usage is TRBJ1-1, with unresolved D. CDR3 size: 12 residues. CDR1 SEHNR and CDR2 FQNEAQ come from the germline V gene (reference sequence). CDR3 nucleotides: TGCGCCAGCAGCTTGAGTGGGACTGAAGCTTTCTTT. It translates to CASSLSGTEAFF.

This rearrangement joins TRBV29-1 to TRBJ2-6; unclear D gene. Trimming left V 6 bases short and J 4 bases short, with 4 bases between. Per the germline V gene, CDR1 is SQVTM and CDR2 is ANQGSEA. The CDR3 is made up of 11 amino acids. The CDR3 coding sequence is TGCAGCGTCACCGGGGCCAACGTCCTGACTTTC. Translation gives CSVTGANVLTF.

This clonotype was observed a single time. The chain uses TRBV10-3 and TRBJ1-2; 10 positions match TRBD1. The CDR3 has 14 residues. V shed 8 bases, J shed 6 bases, and the junction held 9 bases outside the gene matches. Germline V CDR1 and CDR2: ENHRY, SYGVKD. The CDR3 nucleotides are TGTGCCATCGGCCAGACAGGGGGCGTTCATGGCTACACCTTC. Translated: CAIGQTGGVHGYTF.

On this clonotype: A much larger clone lies one base from this, so it may be a read error. The chain recombines TRBV19 with TRBJ2-7, with TRBD1 as a possible D gene (5 bases). Germline values: CDR1 LNHDA, CDR2 SQIVND (reference sequence). The CDR3 runs to 13 residues. Here the CDR3 reads CVSSPGSAYEQYF. CDR3 nucleotide sequence: TGTGTCAGTAGTCCAGGGTCAGCCTACGAGCAGTACTTC.

This clonotype has ten or more counts. V and J are TRBV15 and TRBJ2-7; no reliable D call. Germline CDR1 and CDR2: LNHNV and YYDKDF (reference sequence). The CDR3 length is 15 residues. Between the trimmed V and J ends, which lost 1 base and 0 bases, there was a span of 10 bases. CDR3 sequence (DNA): TGTGCCACCAGCAGAGTGCCGGAGAGCTCCTACGAGCAGTACTTC. Its protein product is CATSRVPESSYEQYF.

The chain carries TRBV4-2 and TRBJ2-7; tentative D call: TRBD2 (5 bases). This CDR3 has 14 amino acids. Trimming removed 0 bases at V and 6 bases at J, with 12 bases between. Germline V gene lookup returns CDR1 LGHNA and CDR2 YNFKEQ. The CDR3 DNA is TGTGCCAGCAGCCAAGAGAAAAAACTAGGCGAGCAGTACTTC. As protein: CASSQEKKLGEQYF.

The V and J genes are TRBV19 and TRBJ1-2; the D is unclear. The CDR3 is 19 residues long. The V end was cut by 4 bases, the J end by 0 bases, with 24 bases between. Germline CDR1 LNHDA, CDR2 SQIVND (reference sequence). The CDR3 reads CASSRNPGGPSAANYGYTF. Written as DNA, the CDR3 is TGTGCCAGTAGTAGGAACCCAGGCGGGCCGAGTGCGGCTAACTATGGCTACACCTTC.

This clonotype was observed a few times. The V call is TRBV30, the J call TRBJ2-7; the D gene is possibly TRBD1 (6 bases). V lost 0 bases to trimming and J lost 3 bases, with 12 bases between them. The CDR3 is 14 residues long. Germline V gene data show CDR1 as GTSNPN and CDR2 as SVGIG (reference sequence). CDR3 bases: TGTGCCTGGAGTGTGTGGGGCAGGGGCTACGAGCAGTACTTC. This codes for CAWSVWGRGYEQYF.

This clonotype was seen many times. V is TRBV5-8 and J is TRBJ1-6; D not certain. Germline V gives CDR1 SGHTS, CDR2 YDEGEE. Trimming took off 0 bases at V and 7 bases at J, with 8 bases between the two ends. The CDR3 length is 14 residues. CDR3: CASSLEGSNSPLHF. CDR3 DNA: TGTGCCAGCAGCTTGGAAGGGTCCAATTCACCCCTCCACTTT.

V usage is TRBV7-9 and J usage is TRBJ1-4, with D possibly TRBD1 on 5 matching bases. This CDR3 is 13 amino acids long. Trimming left V 9 bases short and J 4 bases short, with 12 bases between. The germline gives CDR1 SEHNR, CDR2 FQNEAQ (reference sequence). The CDR3 sequence: CASIGTVNEKLFF. The CDR3 coding sequence is TGTGCCAGTATCGGGACGGTTAATGAAAAACTGTTTTTT.